The present entry profiles one TCR beta chain with its context. Its target is not known. As to treatment: oral pan-JAK inhibitor, 5-10 mg twice daily. The CDR3 is 16 amino acids. CDR1 is SGHRS and CDR2 is YFSETQ in the germline V gene. Trimming shortened V by 3 bases and J by 1 base, and 15 bases separated the two germline ends. This entry comes from a study of CD8+ T cells in alopecia areata. Study in general: Treated patients swallowed 5 to 10 mg of oral tofacitinib twice daily.

Reverse transcription of extracted RNA yielded cDNA, which provided the sequencing template. The data were produced by immunoSEQ multiplex PCR, yet TCRdb's version contains in-frame clones alone and is incomplete. Here the sample spans 200,000 to 250,000 clones, around 66% being singletons. The study, taken as a whole, reports: Scalp sample sequencing also detects resident alphabeta T cells of normal skin.

This sequence originates from a human donor with alopecia areata. This chain joins TRBV5-1 and TRBJ2-3; perhaps TRBD1 as D (5 bases). Here the sequenced sample was CD4+ T cells sorted from blood, taken at week 4, from a patient treated with tofacitinib. Here the CDR3 reads CASSSGRAAGTDTQYF. The CDR3 DNA follows: TGCGCCAGCAGCTCGGGCAGGGCGGCCGGCACAGATACGCAGTATTTT.